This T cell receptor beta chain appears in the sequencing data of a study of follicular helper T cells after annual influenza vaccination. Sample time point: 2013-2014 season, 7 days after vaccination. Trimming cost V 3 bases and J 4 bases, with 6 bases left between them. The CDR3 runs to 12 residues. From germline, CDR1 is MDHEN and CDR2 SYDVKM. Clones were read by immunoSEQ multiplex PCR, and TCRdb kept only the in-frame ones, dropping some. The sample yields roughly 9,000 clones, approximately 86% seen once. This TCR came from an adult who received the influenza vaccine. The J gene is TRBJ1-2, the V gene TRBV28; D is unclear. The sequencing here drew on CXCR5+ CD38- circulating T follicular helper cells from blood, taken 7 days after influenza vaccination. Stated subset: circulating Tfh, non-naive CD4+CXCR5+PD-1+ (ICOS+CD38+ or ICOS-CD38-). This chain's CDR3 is CASSFWSYGYTF. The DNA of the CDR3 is TGTGCCAGCAGTTTCTGGAGCTATGGCTACACCTTC.